This TCR beta chain was recovered during a study of blood T cell repertoires in COVID-19. TCRdb's copy holds only in-frame clones and misses some; the assay was immunoSEQ multiplex PCR. The table has 100,000 or so clones, more than 85% seen once. This TCR was recovered from a man in his 60s with acute or convalescent COVID-19. Sample: peripheral blood.

The CDR3, as DNA: TGCGCCAGCAGCTTGGTGACAGGCCCCACTTATGGCTACACCTTC. Its translation is CASSLVTGPTYGYTF. The chain links TRBV5-1 to TRBJ1-2, with a possible D match to TRBD1 (6 bases). This CDR3 is built from 15 residues. The germline CDR1 and CDR2 sequences are SGHRS and YFSETQ. V lost 0 bases, J lost 5 bases, and 14 bases lay in between.